This TCR beta chain was profiled in a study of cytomegalovirus exposure and HLA in healthy donors. Study background: In an early release, HLA-typed donors contributed 90 million or so unique TCR sequences. Study results and caveats: In vitro experiments confirmed that a few CMV-associated chains were specific for CMV antigens.

Vbeta (60) and Jbeta (13) primers were used in the PCR. Profiling relied on immunoSEQ multiplex PCR, and the TCRdb table lists in-frame clones only, not all of them. The table includes about 140,000 clones, approximately 73% detected once. With regard to this clone: Its cognate antigen is unknown.

With 1 base removed from V and 0 bases from J, the gap between germline ends came to 10 bases. CDR3 length: 16 amino acids. Germline CDR1 is SGHDT and CDR2 is YYEEEE. The sequenced sample was PBMCs. This TCR was recovered from a woman between 40 and 50 years old in good health and CMV-seronegative. The chain links TRBV5-6 to TRBJ2-2; D perhaps matches TRBD1 (5 bases). The CDR3 reads CASSLFSRANTGELFF. In nucleotides, the CDR3 is TGTGCCAGCAGCTTGTTTTCCAGGGCGAACACCGGGGAGCTGTTTTTT.